The present T cell receptor (beta chain) was sequenced within a study of regulatory T cells in long-lasting Graves disease. Looking at the study overall: The criterion for persistent Graves' disease was over 5 years of antithyroid drugs with positive TSH receptor antibodies.

Findings of the study overall: When disease was persistent, TRBV28, TRBJ1-2 and TRBJ2-5 were the favored segments. Samples came from peripheral blood alone, without thyroid tissue.

V was pared by 0 bases and J by 8 bases, with 6 bases between. The CDR3 is 13 amino acids. Per germline, CDR1 SGHRS and CDR2 YFSETQ. The time point: persistent/refractory GD, antithyroid drugs over 5 years with positive TRAb. From PBMCs, RNA was extracted and then used to make the TCR library. To make TCR beta libraries, researchers used iRepertoire HTBI primers and Arm-PCR of CDR3 regions. TCRdb reanalysed the multiplex PCR reads using MiXCR and keeps one entry per CDR3 protein. The sample has 310,000 or so distinct CDR3 sequences; around 20% are singletons. This clonotype was detected ten times or more. Antigen: not known.

The receptor was isolated from a female donor with Graves disease. This material consisted of peripheral blood mononuclear cells (PBMCs), taken when the disease was refractory, from a patient treated with antithyroid drugs. The V call is TRBV5-1, the J call TRBJ1-6, with unresolved D. CDR3 amino acids: CASSLGGYSPLHF. DNA for the CDR3: TGCGCCAGCAGCTTGGGAGGGTATTCACCCCTCCACTTT.